The next 16 T cell receptor beta chains were all read from a single sample in a study of T cells after yellow fever vaccination. TCRdb re-analysed the 5' RACE reads in MiXCR, keeping a single row per CDR3 protein. Of 250,000 to 400,000 distinct CDR3 sequences listed, roughly 4% were seen once; the top ten hold approximately 23%. The sequencing here drew on PBMCs, taken 5 days after the yellow fever booster vaccination. Receptors originate from a young man who received the YFV17D yellow fever vaccine.

CDR3 residues: CASSLALTGLRETQYF. The DNA of the CDR3 is TGCGCCAGCAGCTTGGCCCTGACAGGGCTTCGAGAGACCCAGTACTTC. This chain uses TRBV5-1 with TRBJ2-5; 7 bases align to TRBD1. V was clipped by 0 bases and J by 4 bases; unmatched bases: 9. Germline assignment: CDR1 SGHRS and CDR2 YFSETQ. The CDR3 is made up of 16 amino acids.

Here the CDR3 DNA reads TGTGCCAGCAGCTTAATGATGAACACTGAAGCTTTCTTT. Its protein product is CASSLMMNTEAFF. The genes are TRBV11-3 and TRBJ1-1; D gene ambiguous. The V and J ends lost 2 bases and 0 bases respectively, with 4 bases between them. This CDR3 region has 13 residues. Germline V lookup: CDR1 SGHNT, CDR2 YENEEA.

This clonotype was counted a few times. The chain employs TRBV4-2 and TRBJ1-5; D gene uncertain. Per germline, CDR1 LGHNA and CDR2 YNFKEQ. This CDR3 is 15 amino acids long. The V and J ends lost 0 bases and 5 bases respectively, with 11 bases between them. CDR3 amino acids: CASSQDSVGDQPQHF. The CDR3 DNA follows: TGTGCCAGCAGCCAAGACTCGGTTGGGGATCAGCCCCAGCATTTT.

This clonotype occurred a few times. This chain uses TRBV5-4 with TRBJ2-1, with D hard to call. The length of the CDR3 is 15 residues. The germline CDR1 and CDR2 sequences are SGHNT and YYREEE (reference sequence). The V and J ends lost 1 base and 3 bases respectively, with 11 bases between them. The CDR3 coding sequence is TGTGCCAGCAGCTTGTCCCCAGAAATCTACAATGAGCAGTTCTTC. Translated, it gives CASSLSPEIYNEQFF.

This clonotype has a count of ten or more. V is TRBV15 and J is TRBJ2-5; D is unresolved. The germline V gene encodes CDR1 LNHNV and CDR2 YYDKDF (reference sequence). The CDR3 runs to 13 residues. The germline V and J ends were trimmed by 0 bases and 7 bases, with 9 bases remaining between them. In nucleotides, the CDR3 is TGTGCCACCAGCAGAGATCCCTTGGGGACCCAGTACTTC. Translating it yields CATSRDPLGTQYF.

In this sample, this clonotype turned up a few times. This chain joins TRBV7-9 and TRBJ2-3; no firm D call. The V and J ends lost 4 bases and 2 bases respectively, with 19 bases between them. The CDR3 is 17 amino acids. The germline gives CDR1 SEHNR, CDR2 FQNEAQ (reference sequence). The chain's CDR3 is CASSSTMAQYPTDTQYF. CDR3 bases: TGTGCCAGCAGCTCCACGATGGCCCAGTATCCCACAGATACGCAGTATTTT.

This clonotype was observed a handful of times. V and J are TRBV4-3 and TRBJ1-2; 10 bases line up with TRBD1. J lost 3 bases, V lost 3 bases, and 4 bases had no gene match. The V gene's germline CDR1 is LGHNA and CDR2 YSLEER. CDR3 length equals 15 residues. As DNA, the CDR3 is TGCGCCAGCAGCCAGCGGACAGGGGGTGACTATGGCTACACCTTC. Translating it yields CASSQRTGGDYGYTF.

There are many counts of this clonotype. V gene TRBV19 combines with J gene TRBJ2-7, with D hard to call. Per germline, CDR1 LNHDA and CDR2 SQIVND (reference sequence). The CDR3 totals 13 residues. The ends were cut back, 4 bases at V and 6 bases at J, with 13 bases in the middle. CDR3 coding DNA: TGTGCCAGTAGTAGAGACTTTCTGGGCGAGCAGTACTTC. The encoded protein is CASSRDFLGEQYF.

The sample holds a few counts of this clonotype. The V gene is TRBV2, the J gene TRBJ1-1, with D perhaps TRBD1 (6 bases). The CDR3 spans 16 residues. The germline CDR1 and CDR2 sequences are SNHLY and FYNNEI. V shed 3 bases and J shed 4 bases, with 18 bases lying between them. CDR3 in amino acids: CASSDTWNRVGTEAFF. In nucleotides, the CDR3 is TGTGCCAGCAGTGACACTTGGAACAGGGTGGGCACTGAAGCTTTCTTT.

This clonotype has at least ten counts. CDR3 DNA: TGCAGTGCTAGGGGCAACTCCTATAATTCACCCCTCCACTTT. It codes for CSARGNSYNSPLHF. The genes are TRBV20-1 and TRBJ1-6; D is unclear. Deletions cut 3 bases from V and 0 bases from J, with 6 bases between. In germline, CDR1 is DFQATT, CDR2 SNEGSKA (reference sequence). This CDR3 is 14 amino acids long.

This clonotype was detected many times. The genes are TRBV27 and TRBJ1-2; the match to TRBD1 covers 7 bases. The CDR3 extends over 15 amino acids. Looked up from germline, CDR1 is MNHEY and CDR2 is SMNVEV (reference sequence). V dropped 5 bases and J dropped 0; count of bases not matched to a gene: 6. The CDR3 protein is CASSHRQGANYGYTF. CDR3 DNA: TGTGCCAGCAGTCACCGACAGGGTGCTAACTATGGCTACACCTTC.

The chain links TRBV20-1 to TRBJ1-1; unclear D gene. The CDR3 loop spans 11 amino acids. Looked up from germline, CDR1 is DFQATT and CDR2 is SNEGSKA (reference sequence). Trimming shortened V by 5 bases and J by 0 bases, and 4 bases separated the two germline ends. The CDR3: CSASVNTEAFF. CDR3 nucleotides: TGCAGTGCTTCGGTGAACACTGAAGCTTTCTTT.

The genes are TRBV7-9 and TRBJ1-4; D not resolved. This CDR3 spans 14 amino acids. Germline CDR1 is SEHNR and CDR2 is FQNEAQ (reference sequence). Trimming took 1 base from V and 12 from J, leaving 15 bases between them. The CDR3 DNA sequence: TGTGCCAGCAGCTTAGAGTCCCTCAGTATGGAACTGTTTTTT. Translation: CASSLESLSMELFF.

This clonotype appeared many times. The chain employs TRBV19 and TRBJ1-5; D gene uncertain. Germline assignment: CDR1 LNHDA and CDR2 SQIVND (reference sequence). V was pared by 5 bases and J by 3 bases, with 8 bases between. The CDR3 totals 13 residues. CDR3: CASSLGFNQPQHF. The CDR3 nucleotides read TGTGCCAGTAGTTTGGGTTTCAATCAGCCCCAGCATTTT.

This clonotype was counted between two and nine times. The chain joins TRBV10-1 to TRBJ2-5; D possibly matches TRBD1 or TRBD2 (5 bases each). Germline V CDR1 and CDR2: WNHNN, SYGVQD (reference sequence). V was clipped by 4 bases and J by 10 bases, with 16 bases between them. The CDR3 has 13 amino acids. CDR3 sequence: CASSVPPGTIQYF. CDR3 bases: TGCGCCAGCAGTGTTCCCCCGGGGACGATCCAGTACTTC.

The V and J genes are TRBV4-1 and TRBJ1-5; D not certain. Germline V gene data show CDR1 as MGHRA and CDR2 as YSYEKL. This CDR3 contains 16 residues. V was pared by 0 bases and J by 2 bases, with 11 bases between. DNA for the CDR3: TGCGCCAGCAGCCAAGAGGGTAGGGATCGCAATCAGCCCCAGCATTTT. The encoded protein is CASSQEGRDRNQPQHF.